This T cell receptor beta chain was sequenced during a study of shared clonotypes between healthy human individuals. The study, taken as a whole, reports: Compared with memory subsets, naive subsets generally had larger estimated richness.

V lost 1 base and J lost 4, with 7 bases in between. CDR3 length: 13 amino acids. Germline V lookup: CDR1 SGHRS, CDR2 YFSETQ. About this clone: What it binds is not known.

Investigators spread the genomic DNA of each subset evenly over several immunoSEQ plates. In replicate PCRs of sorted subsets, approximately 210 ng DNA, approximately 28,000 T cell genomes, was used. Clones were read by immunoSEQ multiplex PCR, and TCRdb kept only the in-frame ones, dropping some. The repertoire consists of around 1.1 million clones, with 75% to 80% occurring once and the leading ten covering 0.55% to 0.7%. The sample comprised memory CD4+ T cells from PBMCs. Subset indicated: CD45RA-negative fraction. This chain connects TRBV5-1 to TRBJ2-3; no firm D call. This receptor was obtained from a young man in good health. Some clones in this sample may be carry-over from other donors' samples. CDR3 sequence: CASSLLTPDTQYF. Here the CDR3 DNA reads TGCGCCAGCAGCTTGTTGACGCCAGATACGCAGTATTTT.